This T cell receptor beta chain is drawn from a study of regulatory T cells. Patients aged 2 to 39 years had fewer naive and more memory CD4+ and CD8+ T cells. CD4+ cells were sorted into CD25-high CD127-low regulatory cells and CD25-low CD127-high conventional cells. In this sample, this clone turned up a few times. The antigen remains undetermined. Primers: 52 TRBV forward and 13 TRBJ reverse. The table came from immunoSEQ multiplex PCR; TCRdb's copy has only in-frame clones and leaves some out. The sample comprises under 45,000 clones, roughly 90% of which are singletons, and 2.4% rests with the top ten. V was trimmed by 6 bases and J by 2 bases, leaving 14 bases between them. This CDR3 region has 15 residues. Germline V lookup: CDR1 MDHEN, CDR2 SYDVKM. Study-wide results and caveats: Hydrophobic residues at CDR3 positions 6 and 7 were enriched in conventional CD4+ T cells of CD3G-deficient patients. In patients, unique TRB V-J pairs were restricted and V/J usage skewed, especially in Tregs.

The rearrangement uses TRBV28 and TRBJ1-5; D call uncertain. This receptor was identified in a person under 35 with CD3G deficiency. Sequences were obtained from conventional CD4+ T cells sorted from blood. The CDR3 is CASSSSALGNQPQHF. CDR3 in DNA: TGTGCCAGCAGCTCCTCAGCCCTGGGCAATCAGCCCCAGCATTTT. The variable domain in full, completed from reference TRBV28 and TRBJ1-5, reads DVKVTQSSRYLVKRTGEKVFLECVQDMDHENMFWYRQDPGLGLRLIYFSYDVKMKEKGDIPEGYSVSREKKERFSLILESASTNQTSMYLCASSSSALGNQPQHFGDGTRLSIL.